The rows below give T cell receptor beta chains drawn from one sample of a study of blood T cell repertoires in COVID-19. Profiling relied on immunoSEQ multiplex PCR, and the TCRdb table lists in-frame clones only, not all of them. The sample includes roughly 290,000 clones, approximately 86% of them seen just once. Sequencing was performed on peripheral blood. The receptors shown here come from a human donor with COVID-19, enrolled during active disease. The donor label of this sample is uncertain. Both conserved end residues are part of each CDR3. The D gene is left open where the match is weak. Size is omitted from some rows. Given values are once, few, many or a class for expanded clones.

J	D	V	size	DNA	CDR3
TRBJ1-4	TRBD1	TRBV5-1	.	TGCGCCAGCAGCTTGGAGGGACGGGGGTTTGCAGGGGGAAAACTGTTTTTT	CASSLEGRGFAGGKLFF
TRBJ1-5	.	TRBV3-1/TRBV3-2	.	TGTGCCAGCAGTCCGGCGACGGGTCAGCCCCAGCATTTT	CASSPATGQPQHF
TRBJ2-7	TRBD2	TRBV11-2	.	TGTGCCAGCAGCTTAGGGGGCGGGAGGGTGTTTTACGAGCAGTACTTC	CASSLGGGRVFYEQYF
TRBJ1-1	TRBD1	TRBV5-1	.	TGCGCCAGCAGCTTGAGAGGGACAGACACGAACACTGAAGCTTTCTTT	CASSLRGTDTNTEAFF
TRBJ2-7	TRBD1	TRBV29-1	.	TGCAGCGTTGAAGGACAGGGGAGATACGAGCAGTACTTC	CSVEGQGRYEQYF
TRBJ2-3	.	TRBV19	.	TGTGCCAGTAGTTCCCCCGGAGATACGCAGTATTTT	CASSSPGDTQYF
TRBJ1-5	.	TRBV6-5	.	TGTGCCAGCACCACCGGGGGGGGTGGTCAGCCCCAGCATTTT	CASTTGGGGQPQHF
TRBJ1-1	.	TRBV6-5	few	TGTGCCAGCAGGAGTGGGACTGGAAGTACTGAAGCTTTCTTT	CASRSGTGSTEAFF
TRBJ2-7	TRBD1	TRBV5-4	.	TGTGCCAGCAGCTCCGGGACAGGCTACGAGCAGTACTTC	CASSSGTGYEQYF
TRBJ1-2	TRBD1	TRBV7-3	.	TGTGCCAGCAGCCTTGGAGGGGGCGAGGGCTATGGCTACACCTTC	CASSLGGGEGYGYTF
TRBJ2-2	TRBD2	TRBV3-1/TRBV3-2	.	TGTGCCAGCAGCCACCCTGGACTAGCGGAGAACACCGGGGAGCTGTTTTTT	CASSHPGLAENTGELFF
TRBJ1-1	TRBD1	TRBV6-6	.	TGTGCCAGCAGTGAGACAGGGGTCCCCAAACCCGAAGCTTTCTTT	CASSETGVPKPEAFF
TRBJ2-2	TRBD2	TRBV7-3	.	TGTGCCAGCAGCTTAGAACTAGCGGGAGTTCGCACCGGGGAGCTGTTTTTT	CASSLELAGVRTGELFF
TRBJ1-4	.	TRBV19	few	TGTGCCAGTAGTATCGGGGTAGGGGAAAAACTGTTTTTT	CASSIGVGEKLFF
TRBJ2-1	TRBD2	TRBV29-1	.	TGCAGCGTTCCGGCTAGCGGGGAAAAAACCTCCTACAATGAGCAGTTCTTC	CSVPASGEKTSYNEQFF
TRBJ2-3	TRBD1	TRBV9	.	TGTGCCAGCAGCGTCGAAATCGGGGCGACAGGGGATACGCAGTATTTT	CASSVEIGATGDTQYF